Following are 15 T cell receptor beta chains from one sample sequenced in a study of T cell repertoires in cytomegalovirus infection. The antigens of these receptors remain unknown. One entry per CDR3 protein results from TCRdb running MiXCR on the reads. The sample contains 55,000 to 85,000 distinct CDR3 sequences, roughly 20% of which appear only once. This specimen was CD8+ T cells from cultured PBMCs, taken from culture after CMV antigen stimulation. The receptors originated from a human donor in good health (CMV status not recorded). Some clones in this sample may be carry-over from other donors' samples.

This clonotype appeared a few times. For the CDR3, the DNA is TGTGCCAGCAGCTCCCAGGACTCCATTCACAATGAGCAGTTCTTC. It specifies CASSSQDSIHNEQFF. V usage is TRBV7-6 and J usage is TRBJ2-1, with D possibly TRBD2 on 5 matching bases. The CDR3 covers 15 residues. Trimming took 4 bases from V and 5 from J, leaving 15 bases between them. The V gene's germline CDR1 is SGHVS and CDR2 FNYEAQ. Looking up the rest from reference TRBV7-6 and TRBJ2-1 gives the full variable domain: GAGVSQSPRYKVTKRGQDVALRCDPISGHVSLYWYRQALGQGPEFLTYFNYEAQQDKSGLPNDRFSAERPEGSISTLTIQRTEQRDSAMYRCASSSQDSIHNEQFFGPGTRLTVL.

The chain combines TRBV7-3 with TRBJ1-2, with a tentative D call TRBD1 (5 bases). The germline CDR1 and CDR2 sequences are SGHTA and FQGTGA. V was shortened by 5 bases and J by 3 bases, with 7 bases between the two germline ends. The CDR3 length is 12 residues. The CDR3 spells CASSPGDYGYTF. In DNA, the CDR3 is TGTGCCAGCAGCCCGGGGGACTATGGCTACACCTTC.

This clonotype was seen more than once but under ten times. The chain is built from TRBV19 and TRBJ2-7; D might be TRBD2 (5 bases). V shed 6 bases and J shed 3 bases, with 15 bases lying between them. CDR3 length equals 14 residues. Germline-derived CDR1 and CDR2 are LNHDA and SQIVND (reference sequence). In DNA form, the CDR3 reads TGTGCCAGTAGGGGCCCTCCCCGGGACTACGAGCAGTACTTC. Protein product: CASRGPPRDYEQYF.

V gene TRBV7-2 combines with J gene TRBJ2-7; D uncertain. The germline gives CDR1 SGHTA, CDR2 FQGNSA. CDR3 length: 14 residues. Trimming took off 5 bases at V and 0 bases at J, with 11 bases between the two ends. DNA for the CDR3: TGTGCCAGCAGCCCCTTTGCGAGCTCCTACGAGCAGTACTTC. It yields the protein CASSPFASSYEQYF.

This clonotype has a handful of counts. The chain couples TRBV2 to TRBJ2-3; D is perhaps TRBD1 (6 bases). Trimming took 4 bases from V and 0 from J, leaving 11 bases between them. CDR1 is SNHLY, CDR2 FYNNEI, per germline. This CDR3 has 15 residues. CDR3 amino acids: CASSATGLSTDTQYF. The CDR3 nucleotides are TGTGCCAGCAGTGCGACAGGCCTCAGCACAGATACGCAGTATTTT.

The rearrangement uses TRBV4-1 and TRBJ2-2, with D tentatively TRBD1 or TRBD2 (5 bases each). CDR3 length: 15 amino acids. Trimming pared 0 bases from V and 4 bases from J, leaving 9 bases between. Germline V gives CDR1 MGHRA, CDR2 YSYEKL. CDR3 region: CASSQEEGTTGELFF. As DNA, the CDR3 is TGCGCCAGCAGCCAAGAAGAGGGGACCACCGGGGAGCTGTTTTTT.

This clonotype occurred a few times. This rearrangement joins TRBV7-9 to TRBJ2-3; tentatively, D is TRBD2 (6 bases). The germline V gene has CDR1 SEHNR and CDR2 FQNEAQ (reference sequence). Deletions cut 4 bases from V and 1 base from J, with 21 bases between. The length of the CDR3 is 18 residues. CDR3 DNA: TGTGCCAGCAGCTCGTCTGGGGAGGCGCCGGCCCGCACAGATACGCAGTATTTT. As protein: CASSSSGEAPARTDTQYF.

CDR3 in amino acids: CASSFPLREQYF. The CDR3 nucleotides read TGTGCCAGCAGCTTCCCTCTAAGGGAGCAGTACTTC. This chain connects TRBV7-2 to TRBJ2-7; D remains unclear. Trimming took 3 bases from V and 7 from J, leaving 10 bases between them. Germline values: CDR1 SGHTA, CDR2 FQGNSA. CDR3 size: 12 residues.

This clonotype came up a few times. The chain combines TRBV7-8 with TRBJ2-7; D is ambiguous. In germline, CDR1 is SGHVS, CDR2 FQNEAQ. V was shortened by 1 base and J by 1 base, with 11 bases between the two germline ends. The CDR3 length is 15 residues. The CDR3 sequence is CASSLEAVSSYEQYF. The CDR3 DNA sequence: TGTGCCAGCAGCTTAGAGGCAGTTTCTTCCTACGAGCAGTACTTC.

This clonotype was counted at least ten times. The V call is TRBV7-3, the J call TRBJ2-2; perhaps TRBD1 as D (6 bases). Germline loops: CDR1 SGHTA, CDR2 FQGTGA. Trimming removed 5 bases at V and 4 bases at J, with 14 bases between. CDR3 length: 15 residues. The CDR3 region is CASSLTGGATGELFF. DNA for the CDR3: TGTGCCAGCAGCCTGACAGGTGGGGCCACCGGGGAGCTGTTTTTT.

This clonotype turned up a few times. The chain employs TRBV28 and TRBJ1-5; 8 bases align to TRBD1. V shed 3 bases, J shed 0 bases, and the junction held 10 bases outside the gene matches. The germline V gene has CDR1 MDHEN and CDR2 SYDVKM. The CDR3 consists of 18 residues. CDR3 in DNA: TGTGCCAGCAGTTTTCCGCAGGGGGCAGGCTATAGCAATCAGCCCCAGCATTTT. Protein: CASSFPQGAGYSNQPQHF.

A few counts support this clonotype. The rearrangement joins TRBV6-2 or TRBV6-3 to TRBJ1-5; D might be TRBD1 (5 bases). Per germline, CDR1 MNHEY and CDR2 SVGEGT. This CDR3 region has 14 residues. V lost 4 bases to trimming and J lost 8 bases, with 15 bases between them. The CDR3 is CASSSSGLIKPQHF. DNA of the CDR3: TGTGCCAGCAGTTCTTCAGGGTTGATTAAGCCCCAGCATTTT.

This clonotype was seen only a few times. CDR3 region: CASRPDRINSPLHF. Here the CDR3 DNA reads TGTGCCAGCAGGCCGGACAGGATTAATTCACCCCTCCACTTT. The rearrangement uses TRBV6-2 or TRBV6-3 and TRBJ1-6; 7 bases fit TRBD1. The germline CDR1 and CDR2 sequences are MNHEY and SVGEGT. CDR3 size: 14 residues. Trimming took 6 bases from V and 6 from J; bases not matched to a gene: 5.

This clonotype was seen a handful of times. This chain links TRBV11-2 with TRBJ2-3, with 7 bases identical to TRBD1. The CDR3 length is 16 residues. Germline V lookup: CDR1 SGHAT, CDR2 FQNNGV. The V segment lost 5 bases and the J segment 2 bases; nucleotides outside the gene matches: 10. CDR3 in amino acids: CASSPPGTEITDTQYF. The CDR3, as DNA: TGTGCCAGCAGCCCACCCGGGACAGAGATCACAGATACGCAGTATTTT.

The gene calls are TRBV6-4 and TRBJ2-2, with unresolved D. The CDR3 runs to 14 residues. Germline V lookup: CDR1 MRHNA, CDR2 SNTAGT. The V end lost 0 bases, the J end lost 4 bases, and 6 bases lay between the germline ends. The CDR3 DNA follows: TGTGCCAGCAGTGACTCGACAAGCACCGGGGAGCTGTTTTTT. Amino acid sequence: CASSDSTSTGELFF.